This TCR beta chain was recorded in a study of blood T cell repertoires in COVID-19. Study details: In each case, the material was cDNA or gDNA derived from T cells, B-cell-depleted T cells, or PBMCs.

The V gene's germline CDR1 is MNHEY and CDR2 SVGAGI. The CDR3 loop spans 14 amino acids. V was pared by 8 bases and J by 1 base, with 12 bases between. Authors' methods: Estimates of nucleated cell counts were drawn from the amplification of reference gene primers. Sequencing was performed with immunoSEQ multiplex PCR; in TCRdb, only in-frame clones are kept and a portion is missing. Clonal size and the V and J genes are those of that table, whereas D and trimming came from the DNA. Of 65,000 or so clones in the sample, roughly nine tenths were seen once. The receptor was derived from a man in his fifties or sixties with acute or convalescent COVID-19. Sequenced sample: peripheral blood. The J gene is TRBJ1-5, the V gene TRBV6-5; D perhaps matches TRBD1 (6 bases). CDR3 DNA: TGTGCCAGCGTACTTACAGGGAGCAATCAGCCCCAGCATTTT. Residues: CASVLTGSNQPQHF.